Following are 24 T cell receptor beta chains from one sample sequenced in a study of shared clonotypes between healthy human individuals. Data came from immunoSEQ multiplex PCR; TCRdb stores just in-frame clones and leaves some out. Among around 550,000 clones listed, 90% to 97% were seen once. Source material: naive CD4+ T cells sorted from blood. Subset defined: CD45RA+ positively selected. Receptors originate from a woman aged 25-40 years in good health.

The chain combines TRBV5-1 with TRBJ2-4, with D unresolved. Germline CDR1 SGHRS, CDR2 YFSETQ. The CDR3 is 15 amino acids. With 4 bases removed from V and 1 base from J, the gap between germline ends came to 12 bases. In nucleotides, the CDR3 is TGCGCCAGCAGCGGCCTCGTGGGGGCCAAAAACATTCAGTACTTC. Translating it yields CASSGLVGAKNIQYF.

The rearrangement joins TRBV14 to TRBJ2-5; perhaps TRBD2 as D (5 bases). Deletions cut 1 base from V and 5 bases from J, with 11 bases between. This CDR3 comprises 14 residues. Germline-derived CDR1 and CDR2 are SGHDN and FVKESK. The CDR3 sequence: CASSQGGYMETQYF. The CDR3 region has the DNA TGTGCCAGCAGCCAAGGAGGGTATATGGAGACCCAGTACTTC.

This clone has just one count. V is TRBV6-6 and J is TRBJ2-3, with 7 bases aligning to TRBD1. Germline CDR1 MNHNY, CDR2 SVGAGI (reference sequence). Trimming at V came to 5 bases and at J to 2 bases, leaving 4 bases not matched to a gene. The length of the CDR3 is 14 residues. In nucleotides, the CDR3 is TGTGCCAGCAGTCCGGGACAGCACACAGATACGCAGTATTTT. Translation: CASSPGQHTDTQYF.

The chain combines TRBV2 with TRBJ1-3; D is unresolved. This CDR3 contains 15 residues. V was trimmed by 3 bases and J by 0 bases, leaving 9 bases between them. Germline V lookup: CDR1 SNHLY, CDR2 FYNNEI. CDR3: CASSEELLSGNTIYF. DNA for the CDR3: TGTGCCAGCAGTGAGGAGCTACTCTCTGGAAACACCATATATTTT.

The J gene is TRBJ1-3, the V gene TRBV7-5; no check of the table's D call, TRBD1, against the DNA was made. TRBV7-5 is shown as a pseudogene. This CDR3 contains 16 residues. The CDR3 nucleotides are TGTGTCAGAAGAGACAGGGAGGAGGTTTCTGGAAACACCATATATTTT. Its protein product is CVRRDREEVSGNTIYF.

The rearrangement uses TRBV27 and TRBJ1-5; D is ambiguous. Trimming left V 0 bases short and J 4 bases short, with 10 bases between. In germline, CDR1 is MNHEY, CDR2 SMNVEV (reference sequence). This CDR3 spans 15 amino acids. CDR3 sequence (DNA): TGTGCCAGCAGTTTATCCCACGGGGTAAATCAGCCCCAGCATTTT. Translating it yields CASSLSHGVNQPQHF.

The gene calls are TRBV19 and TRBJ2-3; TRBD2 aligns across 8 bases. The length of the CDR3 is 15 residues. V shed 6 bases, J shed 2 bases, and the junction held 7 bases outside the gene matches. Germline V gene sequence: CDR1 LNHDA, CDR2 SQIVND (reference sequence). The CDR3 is CASRKAGVYTDTQYF. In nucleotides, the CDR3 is TGTGCCAGTAGGAAAGCGGGAGTATACACAGATACGCAGTATTTT. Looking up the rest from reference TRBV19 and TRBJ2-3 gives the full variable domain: DGGITQSPKYLFRKEGQNVTLSCEQNLNHDAMYWYRQDPGQGLRLIYYSQIVNDFQKGDIAEGYSVSREKKESFPLTVTSAQKNPTAFYLCASRKAGVYTDTQYFGPGTRLTVL.

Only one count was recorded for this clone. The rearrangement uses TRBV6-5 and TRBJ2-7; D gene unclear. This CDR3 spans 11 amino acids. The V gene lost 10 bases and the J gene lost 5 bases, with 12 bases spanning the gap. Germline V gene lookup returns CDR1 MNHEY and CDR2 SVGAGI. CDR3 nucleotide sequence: TGTGCCATCCTGGCCTGGGACGAGCAGTACTTC. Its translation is CAILAWDEQYF.

The CDR3 bases are TGTGCCAGCAGTTCAGAAAGGCTAGCGTCCTACGAGCAGTACTTC. Encoded protein: CASSSERLASYEQYF. V usage is TRBV2 and J usage is TRBJ2-7; perhaps TRBD2 as D (6 bases). In germline, CDR1 is SNHLY, CDR2 FYNNEI. Trimming removed 5 bases from V and 1 base from J, with 15 bases in between. CDR3 size: 15 residues. Together with reference TRBV2 and TRBJ2-7, the CDR3 gives the full variable domain: EPEVTQTPSHQVTQMGQEVILRCVPISNHLYFYWYRQILGQKVEFLVSFYNNEISEKSEIFDDQFSVERPDGSNFTLKIRSTKLEDSAMYFCASSSERLASYEQYFGPGTRLTVT.

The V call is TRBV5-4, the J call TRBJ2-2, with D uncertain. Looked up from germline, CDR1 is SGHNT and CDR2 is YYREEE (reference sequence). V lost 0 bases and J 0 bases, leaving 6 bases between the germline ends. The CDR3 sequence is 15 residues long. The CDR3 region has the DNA TGTGCCAGCAGCTTGGTTGGTACGAACACCGGGGAGCTGTTTTTT. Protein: CASSLVGTNTGELFF. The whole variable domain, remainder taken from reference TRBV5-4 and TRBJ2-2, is ETGVTQSPTHLIKTRGQQVTLRCSSQSGHNTVSWYQQALGQGPQFIFQYYREEENGRGNFPPRFSGLQFPNYSSELNVNALELDDSALYLCASSLVGTNTGELFFGEGSRLTVL.

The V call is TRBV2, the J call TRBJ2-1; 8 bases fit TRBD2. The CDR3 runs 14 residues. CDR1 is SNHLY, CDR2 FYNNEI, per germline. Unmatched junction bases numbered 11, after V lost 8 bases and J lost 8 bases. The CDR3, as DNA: TGTGCCAGCTTCAACGGGGCTAGCGGGTATGAGCAGTTCTTC. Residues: CASFNGASGYEQFF.

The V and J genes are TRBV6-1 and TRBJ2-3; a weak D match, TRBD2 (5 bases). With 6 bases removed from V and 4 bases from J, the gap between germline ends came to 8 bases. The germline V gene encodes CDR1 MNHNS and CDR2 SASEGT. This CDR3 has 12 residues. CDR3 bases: TGTGCCAGCAGGGGGAGCTCAGATACGCAGTATTTT. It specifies CASRGSSDTQYF.

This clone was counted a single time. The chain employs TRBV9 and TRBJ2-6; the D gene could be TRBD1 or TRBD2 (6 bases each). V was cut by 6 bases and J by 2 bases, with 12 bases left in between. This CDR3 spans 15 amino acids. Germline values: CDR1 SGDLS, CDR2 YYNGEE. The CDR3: CASTRGAAGANVLTF. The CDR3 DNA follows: TGTGCCAGCACGAGGGGGGCGGCTGGGGCCAACGTCCTGACTTTC.

CDR3 amino acids: CASSPGTTKETQYF. The CDR3 DNA reads as TGTGCCAGCTCACCAGGGACTACTAAAGAGACCCAGTACTTC. V gene TRBV18 combines with J gene TRBJ2-5; 7 nucleotides agree with TRBD2. V was pared by 2 bases and J by 3 bases, with 3 bases of the junction left unmatched. Germline CDR1 KGHSH, CDR2 LQKENI. The CDR3 loop spans 14 amino acids.

CDR3 in DNA: TGCGCCAGCAGCTTGGGTATTGGCGACTTAGTGCAGTACTTC. Protein sequence: CASSLGIGDLVQYF. The chain combines TRBV5-1 with TRBJ2-7; no reliable D call. The germline V gene has CDR1 SGHRS and CDR2 YFSETQ. V was pared by 0 bases and J by 9 bases, with 16 bases between. The CDR3 is 14 residues long.

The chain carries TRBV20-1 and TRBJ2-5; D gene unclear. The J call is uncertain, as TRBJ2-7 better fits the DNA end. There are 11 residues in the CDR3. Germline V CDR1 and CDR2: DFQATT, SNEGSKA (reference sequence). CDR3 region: CSARVLYEQYF. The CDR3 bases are TGCAGTGCTAGAGTCCTCTACGAGCAGTACTTC.

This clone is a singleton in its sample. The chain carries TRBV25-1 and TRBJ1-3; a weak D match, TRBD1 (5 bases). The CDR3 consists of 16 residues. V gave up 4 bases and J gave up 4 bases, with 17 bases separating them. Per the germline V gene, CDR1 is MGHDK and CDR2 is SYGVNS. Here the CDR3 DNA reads TGTGCCAGCAGTGGGGCACCTCCAGGGAAAGGAAACACCATATATTTT. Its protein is CASSGAPPGKGNTIYF.

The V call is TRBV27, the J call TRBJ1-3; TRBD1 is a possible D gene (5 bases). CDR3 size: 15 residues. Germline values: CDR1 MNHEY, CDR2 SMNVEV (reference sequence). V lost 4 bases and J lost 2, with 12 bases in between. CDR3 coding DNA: TGTGCCAGCAGTTACGAGGGGAGACCTGGAAACACCATATATTTT. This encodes CASSYEGRPGNTIYF.

The CDR3 DNA follows: TGTGCCACCTCTAGGGGTAGCTCCTACAATGAGCAGTTCTTC. Residues: CATSRGSSYNEQFF. The V and J genes are TRBV19 and TRBJ2-1, with D possibly being TRBD1 (5 bases). Germline V CDR1 and CDR2: LNHDA, SQIVND (reference sequence). Trimming stripped 10 bases from V and 0 bases from J, with 13 bases between. This CDR3 contains 14 residues.

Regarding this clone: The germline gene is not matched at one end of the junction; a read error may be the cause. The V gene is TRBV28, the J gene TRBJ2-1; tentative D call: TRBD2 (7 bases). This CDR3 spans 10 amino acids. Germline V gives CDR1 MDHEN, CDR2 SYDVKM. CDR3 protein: CASSHRGAVF. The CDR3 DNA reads TGTGCCAGCAGTCACCGGGGGGCTGTCTTC.

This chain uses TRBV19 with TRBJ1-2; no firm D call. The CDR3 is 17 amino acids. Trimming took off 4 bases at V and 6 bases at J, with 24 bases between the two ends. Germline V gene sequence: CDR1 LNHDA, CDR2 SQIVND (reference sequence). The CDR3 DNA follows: TGTGCCAGTAGTACCCGAGGAGCCTTATGGCGGGCGGATGGCTACACCTTC. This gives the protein CASSTRGALWRADGYTF.

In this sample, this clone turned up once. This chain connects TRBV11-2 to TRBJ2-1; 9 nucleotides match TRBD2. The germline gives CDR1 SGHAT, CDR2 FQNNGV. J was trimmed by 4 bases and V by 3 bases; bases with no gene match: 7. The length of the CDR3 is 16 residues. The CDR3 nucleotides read TGTGCCAGCAGCTTTCAGGCTAGCGGGGCTTACAATGAGCAGTTCTTC. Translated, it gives CASSFQASGAYNEQFF.

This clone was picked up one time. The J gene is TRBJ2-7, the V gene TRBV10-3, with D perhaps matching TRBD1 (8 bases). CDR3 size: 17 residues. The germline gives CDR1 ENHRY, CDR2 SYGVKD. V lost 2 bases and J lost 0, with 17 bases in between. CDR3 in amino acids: CAISEPGGQANSYEQYF. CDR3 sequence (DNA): TGTGCCATCAGTGAGCCGGGGGGACAGGCCAACTCCTACGAGCAGTACTTC.

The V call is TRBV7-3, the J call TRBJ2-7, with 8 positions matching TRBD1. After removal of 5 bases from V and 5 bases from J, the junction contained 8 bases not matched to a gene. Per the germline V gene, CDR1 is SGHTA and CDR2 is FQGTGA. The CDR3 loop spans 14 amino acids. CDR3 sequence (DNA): TGTGCCAGCAGCACCCGGACAGGGTTCAACGAGCAGTACTTC. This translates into CASSTRTGFNEQYF.